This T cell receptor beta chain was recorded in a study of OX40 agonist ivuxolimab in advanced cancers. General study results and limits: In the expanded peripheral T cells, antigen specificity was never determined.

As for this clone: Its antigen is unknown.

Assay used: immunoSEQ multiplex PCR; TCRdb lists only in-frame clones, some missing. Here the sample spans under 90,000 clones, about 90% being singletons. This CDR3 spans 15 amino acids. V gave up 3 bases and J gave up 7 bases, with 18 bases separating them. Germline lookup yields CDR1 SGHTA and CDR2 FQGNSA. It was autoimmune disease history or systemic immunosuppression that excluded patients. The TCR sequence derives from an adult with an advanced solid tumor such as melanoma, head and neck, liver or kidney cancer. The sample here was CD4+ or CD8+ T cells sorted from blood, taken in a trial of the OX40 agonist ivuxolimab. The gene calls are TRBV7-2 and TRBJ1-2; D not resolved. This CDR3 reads CASSFYSEQALGYTF. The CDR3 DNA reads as TGTGCCAGCAGCTTTTATTCTGAGCAGGCCCTTGGCTACACCTTC.